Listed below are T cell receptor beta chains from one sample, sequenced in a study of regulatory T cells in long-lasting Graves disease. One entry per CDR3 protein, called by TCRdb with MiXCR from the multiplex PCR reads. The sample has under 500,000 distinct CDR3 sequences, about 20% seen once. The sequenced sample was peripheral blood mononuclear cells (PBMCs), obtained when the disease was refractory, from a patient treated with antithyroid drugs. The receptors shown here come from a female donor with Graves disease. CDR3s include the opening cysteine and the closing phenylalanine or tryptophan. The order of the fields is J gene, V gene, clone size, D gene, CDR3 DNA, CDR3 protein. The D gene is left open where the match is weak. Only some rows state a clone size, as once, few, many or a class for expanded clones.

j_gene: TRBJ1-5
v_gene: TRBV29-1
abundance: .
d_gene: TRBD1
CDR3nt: TGCAGCGTGGGACAGGGGGTGAGTCAGCCCCAGCATTTT
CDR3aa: CSVGQGVSQPQHF

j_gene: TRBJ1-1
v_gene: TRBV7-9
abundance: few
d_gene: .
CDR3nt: TGTGCCAGCAGCGGGGGGAGGGCTGAAGCTTTCTTT
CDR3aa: CASSGGRAEAFF

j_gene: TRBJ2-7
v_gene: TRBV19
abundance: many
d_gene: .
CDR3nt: TGTGCCAGTAGTGGGAGACAGGCAAGCTCCTACGAGCAGTACTTC
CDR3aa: CASSGRQASSYEQYF

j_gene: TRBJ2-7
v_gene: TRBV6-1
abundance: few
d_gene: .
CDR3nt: TGTGCCAGCAGCGAATACGCACCGAGCTCCTACGAGCAGTACTTC
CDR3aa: CASSEYAPSSYEQYF

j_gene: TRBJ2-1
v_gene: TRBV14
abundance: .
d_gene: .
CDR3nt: TGTGCCAGCAGCCAAGGGTTCTATGAGCAGTTCTTC
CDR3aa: CASSQGFYEQFF

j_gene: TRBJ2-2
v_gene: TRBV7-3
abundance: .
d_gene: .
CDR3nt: TGTGCCAGCAGCCCTGGAGGGCATTCCGGGGAGCTGTTTTTT
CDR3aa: CASSPGGHSGELFF

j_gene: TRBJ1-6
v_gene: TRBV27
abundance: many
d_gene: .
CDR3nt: TGTGCCAGCAGTTTGTTCAGAAACAATTCACCCCTCCACTTT
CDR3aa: CASSLFRNNSPLHF

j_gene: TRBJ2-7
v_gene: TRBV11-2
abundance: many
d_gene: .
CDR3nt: TGTGCCAGCAGCCGCGACAGCCCCTACGAGCAGTACTTC
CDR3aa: CASSRDSPYEQYF

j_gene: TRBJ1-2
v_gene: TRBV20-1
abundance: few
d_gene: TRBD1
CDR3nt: TGCAGTGCTAGAGCGACAGGGGCGGACGGCTACACCTTC
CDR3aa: CSARATGADGYTF

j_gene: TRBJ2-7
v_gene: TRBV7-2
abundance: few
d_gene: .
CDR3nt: TGTGCCAGCAGCTCTGGTGCCTTTCTCGAGCAGTACTTC
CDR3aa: CASSSGAFLEQYF

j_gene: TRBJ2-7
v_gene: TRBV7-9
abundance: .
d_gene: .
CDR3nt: TGTGCCAGCAGGGAGAGCCAGACCTACGAGCAGTACTTC
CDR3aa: CASRESQTYEQYF

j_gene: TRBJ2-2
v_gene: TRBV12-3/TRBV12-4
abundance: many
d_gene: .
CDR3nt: TGTGCCAGTCGGGGAGCCGGGGAGCTGTTTTTT
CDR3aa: CASRGAGELFF

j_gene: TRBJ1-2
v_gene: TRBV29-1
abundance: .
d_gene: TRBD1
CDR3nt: TGCAGCGTTGGACAGGGGGCGGCTGGCTACACCTTC
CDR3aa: CSVGQGAAGYTF

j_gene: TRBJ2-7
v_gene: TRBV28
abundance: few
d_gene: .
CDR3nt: TGTGCCAGCAGTGGGCCCGGGGATAGCTCCTACGAGCAGTACTTC
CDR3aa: CASSGPGDSSYEQYF

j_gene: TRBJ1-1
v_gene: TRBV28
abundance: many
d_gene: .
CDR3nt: TGTGCCAGCAGTTTGCGGGGTTGGGAAGCTTTCTTT
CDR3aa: CASSLRGWEAFF

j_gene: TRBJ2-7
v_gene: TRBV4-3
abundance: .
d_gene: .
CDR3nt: TGCGCCAGCAGCCAAGACCTAGCCCACGAGCAGTACTTC
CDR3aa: CASSQDLAHEQYF

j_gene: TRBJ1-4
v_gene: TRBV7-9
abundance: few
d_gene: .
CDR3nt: TGTGCCAGCAGCTTCAAGGGGTATAATGAAAAACTGTTTTTT
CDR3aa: CASSFKGYNEKLFF

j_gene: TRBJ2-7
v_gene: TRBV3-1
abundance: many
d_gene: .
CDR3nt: TGTGCCAGCAGCCAGCCTGCGGGGGAGCAGTACTTC
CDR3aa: CASSQPAGEQYF

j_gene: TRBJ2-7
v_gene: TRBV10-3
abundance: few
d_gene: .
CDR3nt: TGTGCCATCAGTGTAGGAGGCGGGTCCTACGAGCAGTACTTC
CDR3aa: CAISVGGGSYEQYF

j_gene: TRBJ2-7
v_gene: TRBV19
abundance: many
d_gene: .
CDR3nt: TGTGCCAGTAGTATAGCAGGGGAATGGAACGAGCAGTACTTC
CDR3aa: CASSIAGEWNEQYF

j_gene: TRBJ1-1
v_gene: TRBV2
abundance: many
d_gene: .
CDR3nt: TGTGCCAGCAGTAGCAGGAACACTGAAGCTTTCTTT
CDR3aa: CASSSRNTEAFF

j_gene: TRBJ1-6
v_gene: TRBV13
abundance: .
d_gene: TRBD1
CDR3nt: TGTGCCAGCAGCTCCCGACAGGGCACCTATAATTCACCCCTCCACTTT
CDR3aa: CASSSRQGTYNSPLHF

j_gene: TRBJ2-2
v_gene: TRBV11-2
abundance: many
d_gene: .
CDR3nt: TGTGCCAGCATCAGCTTAACCGGCTTTAGCACCGGGGAGCTGTTTTTT
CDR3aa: CASISLTGFSTGELFF